Listed here are 15 T cell receptor beta chains from one sample, sequenced in a study of control samples from healthy donors and cancer patients. TCRdb's copy holds only in-frame clones and misses some; the assay was immunoSEQ multiplex PCR. Here the sample spans roughly 200,000 clones, about 93% being singletons. The sample consisted of blood. These receptors were obtained from a man younger than 35 in good health.

The genes are TRBV5-1 and TRBJ2-3; D ambiguous. The CDR3 runs 14 residues. Trimming stripped 7 bases from V and 1 base from J, with 13 bases between. Germline values: CDR1 SGHRS, CDR2 YFSETQ. The CDR3 DNA is TGCGCCAGCTCTCCAGGACGGGGCACAGATACGCAGTATTTT. It specifies CASSPGRGTDTQYF.

This clone was seen only a few times. V gene TRBV4-1 combines with J gene TRBJ2-5; 8 bases map to TRBD1. V shed 4 bases, J shed 5 bases, and the junction held 9 bases outside the gene matches. This CDR3 contains 15 residues. CDR1 is MGHRA and CDR2 is YSYEKL in the germline V gene. The CDR3 loop reads CASSPLAGGVETQYF. For the CDR3, the DNA is TGCGCCAGCAGCCCCTTAGCAGGGGGCGTTGAGACCCAGTACTTC.

This clone was seen only once. The gene calls are TRBV24-1 and TRBJ1-1; perhaps TRBD1 as D (5 bases). V was trimmed by 5 bases and J by 1 base, leaving 7 bases between them. The CDR3 sequence is 13 residues long. Germline V gives CDR1 KGHDR, CDR2 SFDVKD. CDR3 in amino acids: CATSGDGNTEAFF. CDR3 in DNA: TGTGCCACCAGTGGGGACGGGAACACTGAAGCTTTCTTT.

The chain employs TRBV5-4 and TRBJ1-4; 9 bases agree with TRBD1. The CDR3 is 15 amino acids. Germline-derived CDR1 and CDR2 are SGHNT and YYREEE (reference sequence). Germline trimming cut 2 bases from V and 6 bases from J; bases unmatched to any gene: 5. The CDR3 coding sequence is TGTGCCAGCAGCTTAGGGACAGGGAATTATGAAAAACTGTTTTTT. Amino acids: CASSLGTGNYEKLFF.

This clone occurred once. The rearrangement joins TRBV3-1 (or the pseudogene TRBV3-2) to TRBJ1-3; D gene ambiguous. Trimming removed 4 bases at V and 0 bases at J, with 13 bases between. This CDR3 comprises 16 residues. In germline, CDR1 is LGHDT, CDR2 YNNKEL (reference sequence). DNA of the CDR3: TGTGCCAGCAGCCCGTATAGTTTGCCCTCTGGAAACACCATATATTTT. Its protein product is CASSPYSLPSGNTIYF.

The chain recombines TRBV2 with TRBJ2-7; the D gene is possibly TRBD1 (6 bases). CDR3 length: 14 residues. Trimming shortened V by 6 bases and J by 0 bases, and 12 bases separated the two germline ends. The V gene's germline CDR1 is SNHLY and CDR2 FYNNEI. CDR3 amino acids: CASSKQGNSYEQYF. CDR3 sequence (DNA): TGTGCCAGCAGCAAACAGGGAAACTCCTACGAGCAGTACTTC.

This clone occurred a few times. This chain connects TRBV25-1 to TRBJ1-1; D gene ambiguous. The CDR3 is 14 amino acids. V lost 3 bases and J lost 0, with 8 bases in between. Germline loops: CDR1 MGHDK, CDR2 SYGVNS. Here the CDR3 reads CASSDWTLNTEAFF. CDR3 coding DNA: TGTGCCAGCAGTGATTGGACGTTGAACACTGAAGCTTTCTTT.

The chain is built from TRBV11-2 and TRBJ1-1, with 7 bases identical to TRBD1. Losses at the gene ends were 1 base for V and 0 bases for J; bases not matched to a gene: 11. The germline V gene has CDR1 SGHAT and CDR2 FQNNGV. This CDR3 region has 18 residues. CDR3 sequence reads: CASSLGLDRVGMNTEAFF. Written as DNA, the CDR3 is TGTGCCAGCAGCTTAGGACTTGACAGGGTGGGAATGAACACTGAAGCTTTCTTT.

This clone is a singleton in its sample. The DNA of the CDR3 is TGTGCCAGCAGCTTAGGACAGGGCGGTGAAAAACTGTTTTTT. It yields the protein CASSLGQGGEKLFF. This sequence joins TRBV5-8 and TRBJ1-4, with 8 bases fitting TRBD1. The CDR3 consists of 14 residues. Trimming cost V 2 bases and J 7 bases; bases outside gene matches: 4. Per the germline V gene, CDR1 is SGHTS and CDR2 is YDEGEE.

The V and J genes are TRBV5-1 and TRBJ1-1, with D perhaps TRBD1 (5 bases). The CDR3 runs to 15 residues. Germline-derived CDR1 and CDR2 are SGHRS and YFSETQ. V was trimmed by 4 bases and J by 4 bases, leaving 17 bases between them. The CDR3 coding sequence is TGCGCCAGCAGCCTTGTGTTCCAGGGTGGCACTGAAGCTTTCTTT. Its protein is CASSLVFQGGTEAFF.

V is TRBV7-9 and J is TRBJ1-6; unclear D gene. The CDR3 runs 15 residues. Trimming pared 6 bases from V and 8 bases from J, leaving 17 bases between. The germline CDR1 and CDR2 sequences are SEHNR and FQNEAQ (reference sequence). In DNA form, the CDR3 reads TGTGCCAGCAGTTCCAGGTCCCAAGGGTATTCACCCCTCCACTTT. Its protein is CASSSRSQGYSPLHF.

The V gene is TRBV12-3 or TRBV12-4, the J gene TRBJ2-2, with a weak D call TRBD2 (5 bases). With 4 bases removed from V and 9 bases from J, the gap between germline ends came to 12 bases. The CDR3 has 13 residues. Here the CDR3 DNA reads TGTGCCAGCAGTTCCGGACTGGGCTGGGAGCTGTTTTTT. Translation: CASSSGLGWELFF.

The V call is TRBV6-5, the J call TRBJ1-1, with unresolved D. The CDR3 spans 12 residues. The ends were cut back, 7 bases at V and 1 base at J, with 7 bases in the middle. The germline gives CDR1 MNHEY, CDR2 SVGAGI. CDR3: CASTVKNTEAFF. CDR3 DNA sequence: TGTGCCAGCACCGTCAAGAACACTGAAGCTTTCTTT.

This rearrangement joins TRBV27 to TRBJ2-7; 9 bases map to TRBD1. J was trimmed by 1 base and V by 6 bases; bases with no gene match: 19. This CDR3 spans 19 amino acids. CDR1 is MNHEY and CDR2 is SMNVEV in the germline V gene (reference sequence). The DNA for the CDR3 is TGTGCCAGCAGCCTATCGGGTGCCCCGGGACAGGGTTTATCCTACGAGCAGTACTTC. This sequence encodes CASSLSGAPGQGLSYEQYF.

V gene TRBV28 combines with J gene TRBJ1-1; unclear D gene. The CDR3 extends over 16 amino acids. The germline V and J ends were trimmed by 3 bases and 2 bases, with 16 bases remaining between them. Germline CDR1 is MDHEN and CDR2 is SYDVKM. As DNA, the CDR3 is TGTGCCAGCAGTTTTTTTGGGAGGGCCAGTAACACTGAAGCTTTCTTT. It encodes CASSFFGRASNTEAFF.